A selection of T cell receptor beta chains follows, all from one sample in a study of blood T cell repertoires in COVID-19. Sequenced by immunoSEQ multiplex PCR; TCRdb stores in-frame clones only, minus some. Of a few hundred thousand clones listed, around 87% are singletons. What was sequenced was PBMCs or T cells enriched from blood (not recorded which). The receptors come from a man in his forties or fifties in a cohort exposed to, infected with or recovered from COVID-19 (not recorded which). Both conserved end residues are part of each CDR3. The order of the fields is clone size, V gene, D gene, J gene, CDR3 DNA, CDR3 protein. D genes are given only for firm matches. Not every row has a clone size; where given, it reads once, few, many or a size class.

once,TRBV7-2,-,TRBJ1-6,TGTGCCAGCAGCGAAGGGGGACAATCCCCACGTTTAGGGTCACCCCTCCACTTT,CASSEGGQSPRLGSPLHF
-,TRBV5-4,TRBD2,TRBJ2-3,TGTGCCAGCAAATACGGGACTAGCGTCACAGATACGCAGTATTTT,CASKYGTSVTDTQYF
-,TRBV10-2,TRBD2,TRBJ2-5,TGCGCCAGCAGACTAGCGGGGCAAGAGACCCAGTACTTC,CASRLAGQETQYF
-,TRBV5-1,-,TRBJ2-2,TGCGCCAGCAGCGAAGACTACAGGGCTACCGGGGAGCTGTTTTTT,CASSEDYRATGELFF
-,TRBV27,TRBD1,TRBJ2-2,TGTGCCAGCAGTTTATGGGGGGGACAGGGGGCGAACACCGGGGAGCTGTTTTTT,CASSLWGGQGANTGELFF
-,TRBV27,-,TRBJ2-7,TGTGCCAGCAGTTTAAAATCGGCAGGGACCTACGAGCAGTACTTC,CASSLKSAGTYEQYF
-,TRBV11-3,-,TRBJ1-5,TGTGCCAGCAGCCGAACAGGTCTAAAAGGCAGAAGCAATCAGCCCCAGCATTTT,CASSRTGLKGRSNQPQHF
-,TRBV21-1,-,TRBJ1-1,TGTGCCAGCAGCCCCTGGACAGAGAACACTGAAGCTTTCTTT,CASSPWTENTEAFF
once,TRBV27,TRBD2,TRBJ2-1,TGTGCCAGCAGTGCCAGCGGGAGCTCCTACAATGAGCAGTTCTTC,CASSASGSSYNEQFF
-,TRBV6-5,TRBD1,TRBJ2-5,TGTGCCAGCAGTTACTCGACAGGGCCGGAGACCCAGTACTTC,CASSYSTGPETQYF
-,TRBV5-1,TRBD2,TRBJ2-1,TGCGCCAGCAGCCACCTGGGGAGGGCCGGTGAGCAGTTCTTC,CASSHLGRAGEQFF
-,TRBV5-1,-,TRBJ2-5,TGCGCCAGCAGCTTGATGGACAGCCAAGAGACCCAGTACTTC,CASSLMDSQETQYF
-,TRBV27,-,TRBJ2-2,TGTGCCAGCAGTCTCCAGGGGGCGGGAGCGGGTACCGGGGAGCTGTTTTTT,CASSLQGAGAGTGELFF
few,TRBV24-1,TRBD2,TRBJ2-1,TGTGCCACCAGTGCCGGGGGGTCTGATGAGCAGTTCTTC,CATSAGGSDEQFF
-,TRBV6-1,-,TRBJ1-1,TGTGCCAGCAGTGATCGGAGCAGGGTATCGTTCCACACTGAAGCTTTCTTT,CASSDRSRVSFHTEAFF
once,TRBV5-1,TRBD2,TRBJ2-7,TGCGCCAGCAGCTCACCGACTAGCGGGATCTACGAGCAGTACTTC,CASSSPTSGIYEQYF
-,TRBV7-8,TRBD2,TRBJ2-2,TGTGCCAGCAGCGTACTGCGGACTAGCGGGAGAGGGGAGCTGTTTTTT,CASSVLRTSGRGELFF
-,TRBV29-1,-,TRBJ2-5,TGCAGCGTTGAAGGGACTGGGTCGTGGACCCAGTACTTC,CSVEGTGSWTQYF
-,TRBV7-3,TRBD1,TRBJ2-1,TGTGCCAGCAGCTTAACCCAGACAGGGGCCCACTCTGGGGAGCAGTTCTTC,CASSLTQTGAHSGEQFF
-,TRBV10-3,-,TRBJ1-1,TGTGCCATCAGTGAAAGAGAGATGAACACTGAAGCTTTCTTT,CAISEREMNTEAFF
-,TRBV19,TRBD1,TRBJ2-2,TGTGCCAGTAGTGCAGGACCGGGACAGCAGAACACCGGGGAGCTGTTTTTT,CASSAGPGQQNTGELFF
-,TRBV14,TRBD1,TRBJ1-2,TGTGCCAGCAGCCGCAATACAGGGGGATTAGGCTACACCTTC,CASSRNTGGLGYTF
-,TRBV2,-,TRBJ2-7,TGTGCCAGCACAGAGGGTTTCGGGCAGTACTTC,CASTEGFGQYF
-,TRBV5-1,-,TRBJ2-5,TGCGCCAGCAGCTTAACGCCGCAGGAGACCCAGTACTTC,CASSLTPQETQYF
-,TRBV3-1/TRBV3-2,TRBD1,TRBJ1-3,TGTGCCAGCAGCCAAGGACAGGGGGCAGGAAACACCATATATTTT,CASSQGQGAGNTIYF
-,TRBV5-1,-,TRBJ2-3,TGCGCCAGCAGCTTGGACACATCAGATACGCAGTATTTT,CASSLDTSDTQYF
few,TRBV6-1,TRBD1,TRBJ1-1,TGTGCCAGCAGTGAAGGGACAGGGGGCATAACTGAAGCTTTCTTT,CASSEGTGGITEAFF
-,TRBV7-9,-,TRBJ1-3,TGTGCCAGCAGCTCCAGGGGATCTGGAAACACCATATATTTT,CASSSRGSGNTIYF
-,TRBV7-9,TRBD2,TRBJ2-1,TGTGCCAGCAGCTCGACTAGCGGGAGGATCTATGAGCAGTTCTTC,CASSSTSGRIYEQFF
-,TRBV5-1,TRBD2,TRBJ2-7,TGCGCCAGCAGCTTGGGACTAGCGGGGGACTACGAGCAGTACTTC,CASSLGLAGDYEQYF
once,TRBV5-1,-,TRBJ2-1,TGCGCCAGCAGCTTACGCCAGACTAGCTACAATGAGCAGTTCTTC,CASSLRQTSYNEQFF
-,TRBV7-2,-,TRBJ2-1,TGTGCCAGTAGAACGGGACAACGGTATAATGAGCAGTTCTTC,CASRTGQRYNEQFF
-,TRBV7-8,-,TRBJ2-1,TGTGCCAGCAGCTTAGATGCCGGGAGAGAAAACAATGAGCAGTTCTTC,CASSLDAGRENNEQFF
-,TRBV28,-,TRBJ1-2,TGTGCCAGCAGTTTGATGGCCGAGGGTTACACCTTC,CASSLMAEGYTF
-,TRBV4-2,-,TRBJ1-4,TGTGCCAGCAGCCAAGGAACAGGGCCCGCAGGAGAACTGTTTTTT,CASSQGTGPAGELFF
-,TRBV4-2,TRBD1,TRBJ1-2,TGTGCCAGCAGCCAGACGGACAGGGGGGATGGCTACACCTTC,CASSQTDRGDGYTF
-,TRBV5-1,-,TRBJ2-3,TGCGCCAGCAGCCCGGAAGGGGCAGATACGCAGTATTTT,CASSPEGADTQYF
-,TRBV10-3,TRBD1,TRBJ1-5,TGTGCCATCAGTGATTCGGGACAGGGCAATCAGCCCCAGCATTTT,CAISDSGQGNQPQHF
once,TRBV3-1/TRBV3-2,-,TRBJ1-2,TGTGCCAGCAGCCAAGTGTCCAGGGGTGAGTATGGCTACACCTTC,CASSQVSRGEYGYTF
-,TRBV3-1/TRBV3-2,-,TRBJ1-6,TGTGCCAGCAGCCAAGGAGGGAGTTCACCCCTCCACTTT,CASSQGGSSPLHF
once,TRBV11-3,TRBD2,TRBJ2-3,TGTGCCAGCAGCTTAGGACTAGCGGATACAGATACGCAGTATTTT,CASSLGLADTDTQYF
-,TRBV15,-,TRBJ1-4,TGTGCCACCAATCAGATTACCACGTTCCCCAATGAAAAACTGTTTTTT,CATNQITTFPNEKLFF
-,TRBV19,-,TRBJ1-4,TGTGCCAGTAGTATTACAGCCACTAATGAAAAACTGTTTTTT,CASSITATNEKLFF
-,TRBV10-3,TRBD1,TRBJ2-1,TGTGCCATCAGTACCGGGACAGGGGGCGGGGGCTACAATGAGCAGTTCTTC,CAISTGTGGGGYNEQFF
-,TRBV10-1,TRBD2,TRBJ2-1,TGCGCCAGCAGTGAGTCATCTAGCGGGCAATCCTACAATGAGCAGTTCTTC,CASSESSSGQSYNEQFF
once,TRBV7-2,TRBD2,TRBJ2-3,TGTGCCAGCAGCCTTAGCGGGACTAGCGGGACCGCTAGCACAGATACGCAGTATTTT,CASSLSGTSGTASTDTQYF
-,TRBV11-2,TRBD2,TRBJ2-1,TGTGCCAGCAGCCCGACTAGCGGGATTTCCTACAATGAGCAGTTCTTC,CASSPTSGISYNEQFF
few,TRBV5-1,-,TRBJ2-7,TGCGCCAGCAGAAGTACCTCGGGCTACGAGCAGTACTTC,CASRSTSGYEQYF
-,TRBV5-4,-,TRBJ1-2,TGTGCCAGCAGCCTAGGCGGGGGCTACGGCTACACCTTC,CASSLGGGYGYTF
-,TRBV6-5,TRBD1,TRBJ1-5,TGTGCCAGCAGTTCCCAGGGGGCGCGGGATCAGCCCCAGCATTTT,CASSSQGARDQPQHF
-,TRBV4-1,-,TRBJ2-1,TGCGCCAGCAACCGGGACAACTCCTACAATGAGCAGTTCTTC,CASNRDNSYNEQFF